This is a list of T cell receptor beta chains from one sample in a study of beta chain features in type 1 diabetes. TCRdb keeps only in-frame clones here, not all; method: immunoSEQ multiplex PCR. The profile shows roughly 170,000 clones, around 13% of them singletons. The sample consisted of central memory CD4+ T cells from blood. Every receptor here comes from a woman aged 18 to 35 in good health. Both conserved end residues are trimmed from each CDR3. Clone size, where shown, is once, few, many, or a class for clones that have expanded.

size: .; V: TRBV23-1; J: TRBJ2-3; CDR3: ASSHTLQSTETDTQY
size: .; V: TRBV6-6; J: TRBJ2-7; CDR3: ASSYSTGLYEQY
size: .; V: TRBV27; J: TRBJ2-5; CDR3: ASSTGTGERQETQY
size: .; V: TRBV9; J: TRBJ2-3; CDR3: ASSVGGGRSTDTQY
size: .; V: TRBV28; J: TRBJ2-7; CDR3: ASSLEGAPYEQY
size: .; V: TRBV6-6; J: TRBJ1-1; CDR3: ASTHKNTEAF
size: .; V: TRBV6-5; J: TRBJ2-7; CDR3: ASTTSTGGYEQY
size: few; V: TRBV4-1; J: TRBJ2-1; CDR3: ASSQAGSSGGYNEQF
size: few; V: TRBV2; J: TRBJ2-2; CDR3: ASRQGQANTGELF
size: .; V: TRBV30; J: TRBJ1-5; CDR3: ACGTGGNQPQH
size: few; V: TRBV28; J: TRBJ2-1; CDR3: ASGTDSYNEQF
size: few; V: TRBV28; J: TRBJ1-1; CDR3: ASSPPGQDMEAF
size: .; V: TRBV19; J: TRBJ2-3; CDR3: ASSIASSGRPVLQY
size: .; V: TRBV7-9; J: TRBJ2-5; CDR3: ASSLPLAGGETQY
size: .; V: TRBV5-4; J: TRBJ2-6; CDR3: ASSRIARGGSGANVLT
size: .; V: TRBV4-1; J: TRBJ2-7; CDR3: ASSPIPARIEQY
size: few; V: TRBV2; J: TRBJ1-2; CDR3: ASSGQGWGYT
size: .; V: TRBV6-5; J: TRBJ2-7; CDR3: ASRMDFDSYEQY
size: few; V: TRBV15; J: TRBJ2-2; CDR3: ATSRGPGQGISGELF
size: few; V: TRBV29-1; J: TRBJ2-7; CDR3: SGVVGGGSYEQY
size: .; V: TRBV5-1; J: TRBJ1-1; CDR3: ASSQEGHRNTEAF
size: .; V: TRBV9; J: TRBJ2-7; CDR3: ASSVETGTREQY
size: .; V: TRBV14; J: TRBJ2-1; CDR3: ASSQLGSYNEQF
size: .; V: TRBV27; J: TRBJ2-7; CDR3: ASGNRGSYEQY
size: .; V: TRBV25-1; J: TRBJ1-4; CDR3: ASSDRGWNEKLF
size: few; V: TRBV5-1; J: TRBJ2-1; CDR3: ASSLLAGRNNEQF
size: .; V: TRBV7-6; J: TRBJ2-7; CDR3: ASSLGLAGPYEQY
size: .; V: TRBV2; J: TRBJ2-1; CDR3: ASSYRGDSYNEQF
size: .; V: TRBV27; J: TRBJ2-3; CDR3: ASSRLQDTQY
size: .; V: TRBV4-1; J: TRBJ1-2; CDR3: ASSQDYRAGVYGYT
size: few; V: TRBV9; J: TRBJ1-1; CDR3: ASSSLENTEAF
size: .; V: TRBV30; J: TRBJ2-4; CDR3: AWSVTSGRGGGKNIQY
size: .; V: TRBV6-1; J: TRBJ1-5; CDR3: ASSETGEVQPQH
size: few; V: TRBV15; J: TRBJ2-1; CDR3: ATSMDYEQF
size: few; V: TRBV5-1; J: TRBJ2-1; CDR3: ASSLTGSNYNEQF
size: few; V: TRBV27; J: TRBJ2-3; CDR3: ASSSDSFLTDTQY
size: .; V: TRBV5-4; J: TRBJ2-7; CDR3: ASSSGLAGDLGEQY
size: .; V: TRBV30; J: TRBJ1-2; CDR3: AWSGSGGFYGYT
size: .; V: TRBV6-1; J: TRBJ2-4; CDR3: ASSQLPANIQY
size: .; V: TRBV5-6; J: TRBJ1-1; CDR3: ASSTGQGQTF
size: .; V: TRBV11-2; J: TRBJ2-5; CDR3: ASSLGNQETQY
size: .; V: TRBV4-3; J: TRBJ2-1; CDR3: ASSQDVLAGGFSV
size: .; V: TRBV29-1; J: TRBJ2-4; CDR3: SVGGRDRGNIQY
size: .; V: TRBV5-1; J: TRBJ2-5; CDR3: ASSLSREETQY
size: few; V: TRBV5-1; J: TRBJ2-3; CDR3: ASSSLLAGDPTDTQY
size: few; V: TRBV29-1; J: TRBJ1-2; CDR3: SVGGRGRNYGYT
size: few; V: TRBV30; J: TRBJ2-7; CDR3: AWSLPNGGSYEQY
size: .; V: TRBV5-1; J: TRBJ1-5; CDR3: ASSLDWGPNQPQH
size: .; V: TRBV5-5; J: TRBJ1-2; CDR3: ASSSEQGLEGYT